Listed here are 3 T cell receptor beta chains from one sample, sequenced in a study of cytomegalovirus exposure and HLA in healthy donors. Primers for the PCR totalled 60 Vbeta and 13 Jbeta. Only in-frame clones appear in the TCRdb table, and some are missing; sequencing was by immunoSEQ multiplex PCR. The sample lists 55,000 to 65,000 clones; 83% were seen once. Sequencing input: PBMCs. All receptors derive from a human donor in good health.

This chain links TRBV5-8 with TRBJ2-5, with D perhaps matching TRBD2 (6 bases). The germline V gene encodes CDR1 SGHTS and CDR2 YDEGEE. The V gene lost 0 bases and the J gene lost 4 bases, with 13 bases spanning the gap. The CDR3 has 15 amino acids. CDR3 region: CASSLVLARGETQYF. The CDR3 bases are TGTGCCAGCAGCTTGGTGCTAGCGCGGGGAGAGACCCAGTACTTC.

This sequence joins TRBV7-3 and TRBJ2-1; 7 bases are shared with TRBD2. From germline, CDR1 is SGHTA and CDR2 FQGTGA. V was pared by 3 bases and J by 2 bases, with 4 bases of the junction left unmatched. This CDR3 contains 15 residues. The CDR3 coding sequence is TGTGCCAGCAGCTTCAAGACTAGCCCCTACAATGAGCAGTTCTTC. Residues: CASSFKTSPYNEQFF.

The chain joins TRBV9 to TRBJ2-1; 7 bases align to TRBD1. The V gene's germline CDR1 is SGDLS and CDR2 YYNGEE. V shed 2 bases and J 6 bases; nucleotides not matched to a gene: 5. This CDR3 has 14 residues. The CDR3 nucleotides are TGTGCCAGCAGCGTGGGACAGAGGATCAATGAGCAGTTCTTC. Encoded protein: CASSVGQRINEQFF.